The source of this T cell receptor beta chain is a study of control samples from healthy donors and cancer patients. The method was immunoSEQ multiplex PCR; TCRdb's version includes in-frame clones alone and lacks a portion of them. The table records about 150,000 clones, about 91% of them present only once. Germline V gene lookup returns CDR1 MNHEY and CDR2 SVGAGI. The CDR3 covers 11 residues. Trimming removed 7 bases at V and 8 bases at J, with 11 bases between. This clone was detected only once. The clonotype was recovered from a man aged 25-45 years in good health. Specimen: blood. The J gene is TRBJ1-1, the V gene TRBV6-5; D is ambiguous. The CDR3 loop reads CASKMAPEAFF. CDR3 coding DNA: TGTGCCAGCAAGATGGCTCCAGAAGCTTTCTTT.